This T cell receptor (beta chain) was sequenced in a study of blood T cell repertoires in COVID-19. Study summary: PBMCs, B-cell-depleted T cells, or T cells provided the cDNA or gDNA that made up the material.

Method: immunoSEQ multiplex PCR; TCRdb's copy keeps in-frame clones and lacks some. Here the sample spans some 30,000 clones, roughly 82% being singletons. V was clipped by 4 bases and J by 3 bases, with 12 bases between them. Germline V gene data show CDR1 as MNHEY and CDR2 as SVGEGT. The length of the CDR3 is 14 residues. Material: peripheral blood. The TCR originated in a human donor in a cohort sampled during active COVID-19. V usage is TRBV6-2 or TRBV6-3 and J usage is TRBJ1-1, with D perhaps matching TRBD1 (6 bases). The CDR3 loop is CASSSNREHTEAFF. CDR3 bases: TGTGCCAGCAGTTCAAACAGGGAGCACACTGAAGCTTTCTTT.